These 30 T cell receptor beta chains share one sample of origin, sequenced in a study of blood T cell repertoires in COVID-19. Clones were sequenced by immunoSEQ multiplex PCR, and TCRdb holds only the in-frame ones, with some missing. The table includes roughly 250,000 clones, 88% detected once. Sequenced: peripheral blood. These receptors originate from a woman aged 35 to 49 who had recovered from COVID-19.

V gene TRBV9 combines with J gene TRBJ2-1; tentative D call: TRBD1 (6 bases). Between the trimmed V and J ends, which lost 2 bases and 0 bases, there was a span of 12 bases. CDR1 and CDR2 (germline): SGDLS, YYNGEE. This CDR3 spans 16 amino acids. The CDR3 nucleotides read TGTGCCAGCAGCGTTGGGGGCGGGCTCTCCTACAATGAGCAGTTCTTC. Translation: CASSVGGGLSYNEQFF.

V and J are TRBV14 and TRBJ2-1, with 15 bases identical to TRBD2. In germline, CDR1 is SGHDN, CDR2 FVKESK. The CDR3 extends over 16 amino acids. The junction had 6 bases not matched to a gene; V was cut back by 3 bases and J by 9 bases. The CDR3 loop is CASSHSRGLAGGEQFF. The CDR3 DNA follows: TGTGCCAGCAGCCATTCAAGGGGACTAGCGGGAGGTGAGCAGTTCTTC.

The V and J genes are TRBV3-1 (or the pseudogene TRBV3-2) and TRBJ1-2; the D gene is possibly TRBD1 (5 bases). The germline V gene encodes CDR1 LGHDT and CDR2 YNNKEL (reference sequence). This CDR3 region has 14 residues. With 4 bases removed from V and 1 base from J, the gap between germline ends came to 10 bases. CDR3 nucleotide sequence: TGTGCCAGCAGCCCGGGACTGAGTAACTATGGCTACACCTTC. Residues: CASSPGLSNYGYTF.

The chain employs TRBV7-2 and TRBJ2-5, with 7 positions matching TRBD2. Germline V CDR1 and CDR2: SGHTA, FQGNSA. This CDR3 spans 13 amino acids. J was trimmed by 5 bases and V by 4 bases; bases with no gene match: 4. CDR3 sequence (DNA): TGTGCCAGCAGCTGGGCGCGGGGGGAGACCCAGTACTTC. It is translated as CASSWARGETQYF.

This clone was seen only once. CDR3 nucleotide sequence: TGTGCCAGTATGGGTGGGCGTGGGACCGGGGAGCTGTTTTTT. Translated, it gives CASMGGRGTGELFF. The J gene is TRBJ2-2, the V gene TRBV19; no clear D. Trimming shortened V by 7 bases and J by 5 bases, and 14 bases separated the two germline ends. Germline V gene lookup returns CDR1 LNHDA and CDR2 SQIVND (reference sequence). CDR3 length: 14 residues.

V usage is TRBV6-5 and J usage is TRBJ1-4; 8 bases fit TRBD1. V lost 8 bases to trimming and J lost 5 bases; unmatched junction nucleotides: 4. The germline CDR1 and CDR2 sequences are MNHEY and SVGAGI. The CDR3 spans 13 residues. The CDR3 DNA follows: TGTGCCAGCCGGGACAGGAGAAATGAAAAACTGTTTTTT. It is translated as CASRDRRNEKLFF.

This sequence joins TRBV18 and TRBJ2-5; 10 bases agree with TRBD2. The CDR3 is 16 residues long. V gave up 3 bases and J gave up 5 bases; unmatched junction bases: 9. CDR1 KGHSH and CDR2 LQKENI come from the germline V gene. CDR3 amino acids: CASSPWASGSEETQYF. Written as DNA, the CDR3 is TGTGCCAGCTCACCGTGGGCTAGCGGGAGTGAGGAGACCCAGTACTTC.

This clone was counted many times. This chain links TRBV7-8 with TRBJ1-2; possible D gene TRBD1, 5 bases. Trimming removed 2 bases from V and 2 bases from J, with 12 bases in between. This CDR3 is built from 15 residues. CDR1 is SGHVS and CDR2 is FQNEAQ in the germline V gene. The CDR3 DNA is TGTGCCAGCAGCTTAATACAGGATCCAAACTATGGCTACACCTTC. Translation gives CASSLIQDPNYGYTF.

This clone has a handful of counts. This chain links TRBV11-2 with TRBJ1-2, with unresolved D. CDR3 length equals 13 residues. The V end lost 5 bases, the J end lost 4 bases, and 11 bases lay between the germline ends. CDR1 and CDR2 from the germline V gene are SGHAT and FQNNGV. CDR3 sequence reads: CASSPDEGYGYTF. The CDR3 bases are TGTGCCAGCAGCCCGGACGAGGGCTATGGCTACACCTTC.

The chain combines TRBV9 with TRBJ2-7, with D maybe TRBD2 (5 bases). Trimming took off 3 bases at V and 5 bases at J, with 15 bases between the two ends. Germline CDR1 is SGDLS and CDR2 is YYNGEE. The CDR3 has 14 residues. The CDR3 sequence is CASSGSREFDEQYF. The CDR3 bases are TGTGCCAGCAGCGGCTCGAGGGAGTTCGACGAGCAGTACTTC.

CDR3 sequence: CASSIRGGVVGETQYF. Written as DNA, the CDR3 is TGTGCCAGTAGTATTCGAGGAGGGGTGGTCGGAGAGACCCAGTACTTC. The genes are TRBV19 and TRBJ2-5, with a weak D call TRBD2 (6 bases). The CDR3 is made up of 16 amino acids. From germline, CDR1 is LNHDA and CDR2 SQIVND (reference sequence). V lost 3 bases and J 4 bases, leaving 18 bases between the germline ends. Full variable domain (outside the CDR3, taken from reference TRBV19 and TRBJ2-5): DGGITQSPKYLFRKEGQNVTLSCEQNLNHDAMYWYRQDPGQGLRLIYYSQIVNDFQKGDIAEGYSVSREKKESFPLTVTSAQKNPTAFYLCASSIRGGVVGETQYFGPGTRLLVL.

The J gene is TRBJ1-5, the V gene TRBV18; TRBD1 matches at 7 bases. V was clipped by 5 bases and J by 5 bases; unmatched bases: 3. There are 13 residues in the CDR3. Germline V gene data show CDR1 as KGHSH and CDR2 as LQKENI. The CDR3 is CASSTGTDQPQHF. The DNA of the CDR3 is TGTGCCAGCTCAACGGGGACAGATCAGCCCCAGCATTTT.

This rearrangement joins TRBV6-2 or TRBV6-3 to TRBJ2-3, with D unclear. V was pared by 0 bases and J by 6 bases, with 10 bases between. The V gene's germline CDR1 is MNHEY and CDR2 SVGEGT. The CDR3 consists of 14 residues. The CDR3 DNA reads TGTGCCAGCAGTTACTCGAGAAGCTCCGATACGCAGTATTTT. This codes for CASSYSRSSDTQYF.

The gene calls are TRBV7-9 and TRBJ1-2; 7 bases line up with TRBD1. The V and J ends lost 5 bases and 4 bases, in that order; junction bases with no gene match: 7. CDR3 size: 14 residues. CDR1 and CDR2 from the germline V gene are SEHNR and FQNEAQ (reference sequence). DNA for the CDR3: TGTGCCAGCAGCCCGCCGGGGACAGCCTATGGCTACACCTTC. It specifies CASSPPGTAYGYTF. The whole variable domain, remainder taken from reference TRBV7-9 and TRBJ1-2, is DTGVSQNPRHKITKRGQNVTFRCDPISEHNRLYWYRQTLGQGPEFLTYFQNEAQLEKSRLLSDRFSAERPKGSFSTLEIQRTEQGDSAMYLCASSPPGTAYGYTFGSGTRLTVV.

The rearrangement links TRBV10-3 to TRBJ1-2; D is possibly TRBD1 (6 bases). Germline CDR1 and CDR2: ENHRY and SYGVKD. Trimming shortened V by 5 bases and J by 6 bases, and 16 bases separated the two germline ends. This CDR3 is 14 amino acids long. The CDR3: CAISTGSEWDGYTF. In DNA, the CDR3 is TGTGCCATCAGTACAGGGTCCGAATGGGATGGCTACACCTTC.

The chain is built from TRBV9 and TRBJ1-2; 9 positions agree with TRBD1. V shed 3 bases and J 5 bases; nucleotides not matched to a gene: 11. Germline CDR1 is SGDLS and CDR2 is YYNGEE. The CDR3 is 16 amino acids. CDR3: CASSDQPGQGGYGYTF. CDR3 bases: TGTGCCAGCAGCGACCAACCGGGACAGGGAGGATATGGCTACACCTTC.

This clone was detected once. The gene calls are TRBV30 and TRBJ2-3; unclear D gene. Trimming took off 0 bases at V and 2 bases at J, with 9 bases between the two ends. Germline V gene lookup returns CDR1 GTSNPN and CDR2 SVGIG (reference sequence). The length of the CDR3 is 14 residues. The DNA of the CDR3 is TGTGCCTGGAGTGTGGGCAGACCCACAGATACGCAGTATTTT. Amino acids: CAWSVGRPTDTQYF.

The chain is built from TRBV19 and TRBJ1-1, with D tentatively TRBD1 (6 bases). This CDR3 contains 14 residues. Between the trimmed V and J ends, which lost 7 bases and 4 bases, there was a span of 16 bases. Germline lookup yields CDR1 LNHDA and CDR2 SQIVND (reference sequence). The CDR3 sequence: CASKVGGGGTEAFF. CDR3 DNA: TGTGCCAGTAAGGTGGGGGGCGGGGGCACTGAAGCTTTCTTT.

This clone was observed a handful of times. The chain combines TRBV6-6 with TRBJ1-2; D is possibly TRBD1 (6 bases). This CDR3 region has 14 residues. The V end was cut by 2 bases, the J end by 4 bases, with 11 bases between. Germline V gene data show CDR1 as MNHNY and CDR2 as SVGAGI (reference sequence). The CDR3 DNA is TGTGCCAGCAGTTACGGCGACAGGCGCTATGGCTACACCTTC. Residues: CASSYGDRRYGYTF.

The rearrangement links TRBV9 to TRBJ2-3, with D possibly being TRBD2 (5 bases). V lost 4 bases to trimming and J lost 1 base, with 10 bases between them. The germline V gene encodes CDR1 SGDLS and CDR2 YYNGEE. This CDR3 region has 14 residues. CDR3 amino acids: CASSPARGTDTQYF. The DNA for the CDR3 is TGTGCCAGCAGCCCGGCGAGGGGCACAGATACGCAGTATTTT.

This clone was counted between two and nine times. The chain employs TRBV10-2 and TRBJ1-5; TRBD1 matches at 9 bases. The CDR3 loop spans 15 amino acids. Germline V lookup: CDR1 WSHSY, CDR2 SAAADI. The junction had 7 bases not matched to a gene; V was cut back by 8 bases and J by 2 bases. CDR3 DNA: TGCGCCAGCCGCACAGGGGGCTATGGCAATCAGCCCCAGCATTTT. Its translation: CASRTGGYGNQPQHF.

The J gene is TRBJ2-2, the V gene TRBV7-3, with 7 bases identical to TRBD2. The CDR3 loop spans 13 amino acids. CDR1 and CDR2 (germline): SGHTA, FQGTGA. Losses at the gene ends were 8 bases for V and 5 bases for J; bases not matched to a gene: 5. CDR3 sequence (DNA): TGTGCCAGCGCACCGGGGGGAACCGGGGAGCTGTTTTTT. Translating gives CASAPGGTGELFF.

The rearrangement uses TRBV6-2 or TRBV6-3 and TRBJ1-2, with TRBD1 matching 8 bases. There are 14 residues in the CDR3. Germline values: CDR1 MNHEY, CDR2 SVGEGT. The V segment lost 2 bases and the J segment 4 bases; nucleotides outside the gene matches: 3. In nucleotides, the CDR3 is TGTGCCAGCAGTTACGGACAGGGCGGCTATGGCTACACCTTC. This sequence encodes CASSYGQGGYGYTF.

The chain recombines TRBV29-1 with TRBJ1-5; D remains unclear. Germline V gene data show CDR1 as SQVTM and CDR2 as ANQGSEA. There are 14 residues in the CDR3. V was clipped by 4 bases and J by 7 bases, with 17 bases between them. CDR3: CSVGAGKAEQPQHF. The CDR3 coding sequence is TGCAGCGTTGGGGCGGGCAAGGCTGAGCAGCCCCAGCATTTT.

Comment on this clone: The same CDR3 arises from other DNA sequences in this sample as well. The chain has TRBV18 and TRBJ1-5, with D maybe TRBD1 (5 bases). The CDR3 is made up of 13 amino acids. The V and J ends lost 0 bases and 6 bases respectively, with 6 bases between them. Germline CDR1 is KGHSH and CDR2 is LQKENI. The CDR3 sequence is CASSPPGGQPQHF. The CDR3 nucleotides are TGTGCCAGCTCACCACCGGGGGGTCAGCCCCAGCATTTT.

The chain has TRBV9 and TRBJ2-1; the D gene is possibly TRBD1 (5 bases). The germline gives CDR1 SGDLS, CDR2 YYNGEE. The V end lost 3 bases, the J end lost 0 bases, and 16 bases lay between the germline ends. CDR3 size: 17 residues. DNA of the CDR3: TGTGCCAGCAGCGGAATAGCAGGGTCCTCCTCCTACAATGAGCAGTTCTTC. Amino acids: CASSGIAGSSSYNEQFF.

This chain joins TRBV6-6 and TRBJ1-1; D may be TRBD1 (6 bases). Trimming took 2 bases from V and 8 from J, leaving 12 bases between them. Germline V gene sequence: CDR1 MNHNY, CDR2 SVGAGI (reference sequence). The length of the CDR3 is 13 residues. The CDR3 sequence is CASSYSHRVEAFF. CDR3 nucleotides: TGTGCCAGCAGTTACAGCCACAGGGTAGAAGCTTTCTTT.

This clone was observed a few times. Here the CDR3 DNA reads TGCGCCAGCAGCCCATCGGGACAGTCTAGAAACACCATATATTTT. It is translated as CASSPSGQSRNTIYF. The chain combines TRBV5-1 with TRBJ1-3; 7 bases map to TRBD1. CDR3 length equals 15 residues. Per the germline V gene, CDR1 is SGHRS and CDR2 is YFSETQ. V shed 4 bases and J 5 bases; nucleotides not matched to a gene: 9. The full variable domain, completed using reference TRBV5-1 and TRBJ1-3, is KAGVTQTPRYLIKTRGQQVTLSCSPISGHRSVSWYQQTPGQGLQFLFEYFSETQRNKGNFPGRFSGRQFSNSRSEMNVSTLELGDSALYLCASSPSGQSRNTIYFGEGSWLTVV.

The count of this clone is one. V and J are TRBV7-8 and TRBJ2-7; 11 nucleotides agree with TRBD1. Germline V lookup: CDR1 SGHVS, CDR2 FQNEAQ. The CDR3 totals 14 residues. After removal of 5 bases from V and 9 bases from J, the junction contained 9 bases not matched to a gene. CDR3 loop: CASSATGTGGGQYV. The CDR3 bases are TGTGCCAGCAGCGCCACCGGGACAGGGGGAGGGCAGTACGTC.

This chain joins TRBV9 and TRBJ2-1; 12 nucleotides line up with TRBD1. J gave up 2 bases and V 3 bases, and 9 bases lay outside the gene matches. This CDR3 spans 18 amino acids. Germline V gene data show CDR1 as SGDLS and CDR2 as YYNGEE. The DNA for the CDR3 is TGTGCCAGCAGCGGACGACGGGGACAGGGGGCAACCTACAATGAGCAGTTCTTC. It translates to CASSGRRGQGATYNEQFF.